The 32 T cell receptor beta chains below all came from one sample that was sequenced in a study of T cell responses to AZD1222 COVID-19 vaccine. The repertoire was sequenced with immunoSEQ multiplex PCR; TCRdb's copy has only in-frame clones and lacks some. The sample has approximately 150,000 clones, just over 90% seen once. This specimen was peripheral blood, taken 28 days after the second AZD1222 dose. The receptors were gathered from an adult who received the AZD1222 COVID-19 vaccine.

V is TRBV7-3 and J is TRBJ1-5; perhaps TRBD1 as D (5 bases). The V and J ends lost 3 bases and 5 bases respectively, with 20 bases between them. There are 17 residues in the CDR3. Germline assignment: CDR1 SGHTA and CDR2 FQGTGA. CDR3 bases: TGTGCCAGCAGCTTTAGGTCTAGAGGGACGAAGGATCAGCCCCAGCATTTT. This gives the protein CASSFRSRGTKDQPQHF.

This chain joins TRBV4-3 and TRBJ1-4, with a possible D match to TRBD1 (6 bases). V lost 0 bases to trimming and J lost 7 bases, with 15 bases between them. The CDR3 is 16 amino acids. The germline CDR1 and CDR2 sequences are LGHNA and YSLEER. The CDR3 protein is CASSQDRRGGSEKLFF. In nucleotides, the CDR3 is TGCGCCAGCAGCCAAGACCGGAGGGGGGGGAGTGAAAAACTGTTTTTT.

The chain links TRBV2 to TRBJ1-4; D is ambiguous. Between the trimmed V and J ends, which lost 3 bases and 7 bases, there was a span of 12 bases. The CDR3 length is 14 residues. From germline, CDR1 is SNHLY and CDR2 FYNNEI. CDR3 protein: CASSEGSPGEKLFF. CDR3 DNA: TGTGCCAGCAGTGAGGGGAGCCCGGGTGAAAAACTGTTTTTT.

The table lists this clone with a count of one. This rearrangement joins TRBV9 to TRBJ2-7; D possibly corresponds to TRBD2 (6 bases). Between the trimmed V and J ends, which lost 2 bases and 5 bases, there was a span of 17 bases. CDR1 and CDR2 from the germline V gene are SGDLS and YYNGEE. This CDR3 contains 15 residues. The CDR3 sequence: CASSVGGARKHEQYF. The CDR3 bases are TGTGCCAGCAGCGTCGGCGGGGCAAGGAAGCACGAGCAGTACTTC.

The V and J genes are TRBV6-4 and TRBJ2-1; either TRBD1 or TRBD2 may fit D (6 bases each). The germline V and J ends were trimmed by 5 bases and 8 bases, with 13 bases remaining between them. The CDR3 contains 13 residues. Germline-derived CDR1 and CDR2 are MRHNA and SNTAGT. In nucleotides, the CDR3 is TGTGCCAGCAGTCTCGATAGGGGGGATGAGCAGTTCTTC. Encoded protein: CASSLDRGDEQFF.

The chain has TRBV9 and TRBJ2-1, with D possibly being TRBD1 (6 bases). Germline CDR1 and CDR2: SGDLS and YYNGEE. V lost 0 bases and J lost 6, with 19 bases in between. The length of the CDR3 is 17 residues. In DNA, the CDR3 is TGTGCCAGCAGCGTAGCTTCCCAGGGGAGCACGGGCAATGAGCAGTTCTTC. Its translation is CASSVASQGSTGNEQFF.

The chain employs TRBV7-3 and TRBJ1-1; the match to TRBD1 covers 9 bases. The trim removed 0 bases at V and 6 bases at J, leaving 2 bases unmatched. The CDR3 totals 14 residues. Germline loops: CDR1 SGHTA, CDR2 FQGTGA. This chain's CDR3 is CASSLTGQGSEAFF. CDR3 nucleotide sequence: TGTGCCAGCAGCTTAACGGGACAGGGATCTGAAGCTTTCTTT.

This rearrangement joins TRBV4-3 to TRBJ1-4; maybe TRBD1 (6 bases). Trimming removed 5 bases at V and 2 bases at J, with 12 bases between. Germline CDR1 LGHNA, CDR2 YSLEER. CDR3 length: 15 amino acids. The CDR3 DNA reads TGCGCCAGCAGCTCGAACAGGGCGACTAATGAAAAACTGTTTTTT. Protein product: CASSSNRATNEKLFF.

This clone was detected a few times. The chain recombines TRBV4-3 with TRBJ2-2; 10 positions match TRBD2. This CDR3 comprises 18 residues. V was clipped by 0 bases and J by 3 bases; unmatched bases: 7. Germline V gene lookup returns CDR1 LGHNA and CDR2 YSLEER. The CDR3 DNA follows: TGCGCCAGCAGCCAAGAACCTAGCGGGGGCGGGGACACCGGGGAGCTGTTTTTT. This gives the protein CASSQEPSGGGDTGELFF.

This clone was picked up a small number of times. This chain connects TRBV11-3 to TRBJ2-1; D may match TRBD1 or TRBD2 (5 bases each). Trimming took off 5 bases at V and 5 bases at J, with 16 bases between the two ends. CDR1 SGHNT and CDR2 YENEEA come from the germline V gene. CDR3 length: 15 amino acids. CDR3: CASSESGTRNNEQFF. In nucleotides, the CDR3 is TGTGCCAGCAGCGAATCCGGGACCAGAAACAATGAGCAGTTCTTC.

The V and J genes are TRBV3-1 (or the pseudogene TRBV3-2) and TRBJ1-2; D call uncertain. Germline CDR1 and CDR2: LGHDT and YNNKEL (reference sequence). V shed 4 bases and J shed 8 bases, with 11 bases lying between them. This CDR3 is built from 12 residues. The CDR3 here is CASSLGESGYTF. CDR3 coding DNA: TGTGCCAGCAGCCTCGGTGAGTCAGGCTACACCTTC.

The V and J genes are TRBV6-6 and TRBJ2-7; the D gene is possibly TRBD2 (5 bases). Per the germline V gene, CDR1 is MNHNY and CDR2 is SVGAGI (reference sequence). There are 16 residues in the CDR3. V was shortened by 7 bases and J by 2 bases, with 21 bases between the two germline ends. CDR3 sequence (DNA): TGTGCCAGCACCCCGGGCCCAGAGAGGGCAGCCTACGAGCAGTACTTC. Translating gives CASTPGPERAAYEQYF.

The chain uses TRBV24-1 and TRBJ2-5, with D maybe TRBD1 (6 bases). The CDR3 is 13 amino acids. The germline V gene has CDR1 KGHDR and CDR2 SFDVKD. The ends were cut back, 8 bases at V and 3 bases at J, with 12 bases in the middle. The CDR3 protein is CATNRDTEETQYF. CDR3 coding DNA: TGTGCCACCAACCGGGACACTGAAGAGACCCAGTACTTC.

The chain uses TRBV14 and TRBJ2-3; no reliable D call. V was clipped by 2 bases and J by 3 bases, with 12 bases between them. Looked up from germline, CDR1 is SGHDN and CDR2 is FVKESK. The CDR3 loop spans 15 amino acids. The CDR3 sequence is CASSQLGWVTDTQYF. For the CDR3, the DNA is TGTGCCAGCAGCCAATTGGGGTGGGTTACAGATACGCAGTATTTT.

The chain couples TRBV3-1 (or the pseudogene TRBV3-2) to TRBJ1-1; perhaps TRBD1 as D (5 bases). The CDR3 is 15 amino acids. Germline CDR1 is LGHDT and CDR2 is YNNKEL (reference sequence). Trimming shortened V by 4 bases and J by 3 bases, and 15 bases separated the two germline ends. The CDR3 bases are TGTGCCAGCAGCCCCTCCGGGGGATACTACACTGAAGCTTTCTTT. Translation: CASSPSGGYYTEAFF.

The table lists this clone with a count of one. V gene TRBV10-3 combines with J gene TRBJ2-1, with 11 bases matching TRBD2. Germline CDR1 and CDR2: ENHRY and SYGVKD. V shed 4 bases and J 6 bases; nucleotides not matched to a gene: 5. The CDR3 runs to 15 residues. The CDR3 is CAISALAGGLNEQFF. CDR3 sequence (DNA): TGTGCCATCAGTGCTCTAGCGGGGGGACTCAATGAGCAGTTCTTC.

CDR3 coding DNA: TGTGCCAGCAGTCAAAACAGGGGCGACTATGGCTACACCTTC. Its translation: CASSQNRGDYGYTF. This sequence joins TRBV27 and TRBJ1-2; 7 nucleotides agree with TRBD1. The CDR3 consists of 14 residues. Germline CDR1 is MNHEY and CDR2 is SMNVEV (reference sequence). V lost 5 bases and J lost 3; bases outside the gene matches: 6.

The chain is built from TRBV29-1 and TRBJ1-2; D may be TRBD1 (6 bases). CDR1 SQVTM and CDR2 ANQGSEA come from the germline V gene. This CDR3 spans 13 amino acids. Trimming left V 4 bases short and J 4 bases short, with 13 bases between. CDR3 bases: TGCAGCGTTGGTGACACAGGGAGCTATGGCTACACCTTC. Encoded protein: CSVGDTGSYGYTF.

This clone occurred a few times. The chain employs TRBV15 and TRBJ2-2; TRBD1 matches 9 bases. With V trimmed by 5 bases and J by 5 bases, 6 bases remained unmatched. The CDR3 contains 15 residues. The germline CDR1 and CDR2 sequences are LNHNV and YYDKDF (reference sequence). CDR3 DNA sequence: TGTGCCACCAGCGGCCCGACAGGGGGAACCGGGGAGCTGTTTTTT. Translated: CATSGPTGGTGELFF.

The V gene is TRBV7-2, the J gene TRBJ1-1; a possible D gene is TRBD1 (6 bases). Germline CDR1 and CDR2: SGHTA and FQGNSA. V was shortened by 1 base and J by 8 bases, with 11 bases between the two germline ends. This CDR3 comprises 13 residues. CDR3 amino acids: CASSLVQDREAFF. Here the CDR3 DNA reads TGTGCCAGCAGCTTAGTGCAGGACAGAGAAGCTTTCTTT. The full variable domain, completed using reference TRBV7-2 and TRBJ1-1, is GAGVSQSPSNKVTEKGKDVELRCDPISGHTALYWYRQSLGQGLEFLIYFQGNSAPDKSGLPSDRFSAERTGGSVSTLTIQRTQQEDSAVYLCASSLVQDREAFFGQGTRLTVV.

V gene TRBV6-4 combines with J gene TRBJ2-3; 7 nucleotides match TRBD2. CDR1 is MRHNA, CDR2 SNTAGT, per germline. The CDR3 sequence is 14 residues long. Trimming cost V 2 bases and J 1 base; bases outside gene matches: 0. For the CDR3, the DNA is TGTGCCAGCAGTGACGCGGGGGGCACAGATACGCAGTATTTT. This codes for CASSDAGGTDTQYF.

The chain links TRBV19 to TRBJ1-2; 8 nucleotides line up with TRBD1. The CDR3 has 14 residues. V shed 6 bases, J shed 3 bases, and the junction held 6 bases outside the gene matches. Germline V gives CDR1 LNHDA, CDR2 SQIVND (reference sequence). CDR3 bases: TGTGCCAGTAGGACAGGGGTAGGTGACTATGGCTACACCTTC. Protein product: CASRTGVGDYGYTF. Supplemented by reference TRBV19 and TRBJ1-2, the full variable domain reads DGGITQSPKYLFRKEGQNVTLSCEQNLNHDAMYWYRQDPGQGLRLIYYSQIVNDFQKGDIAEGYSVSREKKESFPLTVTSAQKNPTAFYLCASRTGVGDYGYTFGSGTRLTVV.

The chain's CDR3 is CASSLDPGATGELFF. CDR3 in DNA: TGCGCCAGCAGCTTGGATCCGGGGGCCACCGGGGAGCTGTTTTTT. The rearrangement joins TRBV5-1 to TRBJ2-2, with D possibly being TRBD1 or TRBD2 (6 bases each). V was trimmed by 0 bases and J by 4 bases, leaving 10 bases between them. Germline V gene sequence: CDR1 SGHRS, CDR2 YFSETQ. CDR3 length: 15 amino acids.

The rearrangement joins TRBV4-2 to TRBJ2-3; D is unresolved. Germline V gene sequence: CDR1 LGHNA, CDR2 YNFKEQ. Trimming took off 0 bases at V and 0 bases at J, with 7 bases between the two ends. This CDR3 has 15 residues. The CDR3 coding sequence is TGTGCCAGCAGCCAAGAGAAGGCCAGCACAGATACGCAGTATTTT. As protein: CASSQEKASTDTQYF.

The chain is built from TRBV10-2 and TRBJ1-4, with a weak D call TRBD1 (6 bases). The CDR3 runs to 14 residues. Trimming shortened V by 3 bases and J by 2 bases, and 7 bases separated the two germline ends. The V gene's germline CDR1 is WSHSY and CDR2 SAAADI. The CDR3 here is CASSDRGTNEKLFF. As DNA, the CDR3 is TGCGCCAGCAGTGACAGGGGCACTAATGAAAAACTGTTTTTT.

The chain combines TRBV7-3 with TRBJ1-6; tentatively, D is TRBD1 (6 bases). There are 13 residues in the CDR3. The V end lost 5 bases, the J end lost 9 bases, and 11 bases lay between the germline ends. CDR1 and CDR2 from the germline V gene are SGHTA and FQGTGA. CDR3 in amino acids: CASSEQGVSPLHF. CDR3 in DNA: TGTGCCAGCAGCGAACAGGGAGTTTCACCCCTCCACTTT.

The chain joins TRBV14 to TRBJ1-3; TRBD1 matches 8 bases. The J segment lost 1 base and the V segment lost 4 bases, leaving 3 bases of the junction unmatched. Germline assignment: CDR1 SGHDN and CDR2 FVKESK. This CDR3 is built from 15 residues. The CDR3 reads CASSPYRGSGNTIYF. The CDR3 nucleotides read TGTGCCAGCAGCCCCTACAGGGGGTCTGGAAACACCATATATTTT.

CDR3 in amino acids: CASSTGQRTSGNTIYF. CDR3 coding DNA: TGTGCCAGCAGCACGGGACAGAGAACCTCTGGAAACACCATATATTTT. V gene TRBV7-8 combines with J gene TRBJ1-3; TRBD1 agrees at 7 bases. The junction had 7 bases not matched to a gene; V was cut back by 5 bases and J by 0 bases. The CDR3 spans 16 residues. Germline-derived CDR1 and CDR2 are SGHVS and FQNEAQ.

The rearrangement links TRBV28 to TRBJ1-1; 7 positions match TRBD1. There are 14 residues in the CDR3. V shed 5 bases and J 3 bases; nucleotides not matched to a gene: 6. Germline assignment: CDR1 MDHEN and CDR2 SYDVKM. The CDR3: CASSVGTEYTEAFF. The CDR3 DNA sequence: TGTGCCAGCAGTGTCGGGACAGAATACACTGAAGCTTTCTTT.

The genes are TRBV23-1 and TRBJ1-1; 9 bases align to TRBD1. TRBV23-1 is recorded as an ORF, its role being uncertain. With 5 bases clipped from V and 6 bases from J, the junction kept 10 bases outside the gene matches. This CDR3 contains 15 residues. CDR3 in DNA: TGCGCCAGCAGTAAAGGGTGGGACAGGGTGTCTGAAGCTTTCTTT. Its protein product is CASSKGWDRVSEAFF.

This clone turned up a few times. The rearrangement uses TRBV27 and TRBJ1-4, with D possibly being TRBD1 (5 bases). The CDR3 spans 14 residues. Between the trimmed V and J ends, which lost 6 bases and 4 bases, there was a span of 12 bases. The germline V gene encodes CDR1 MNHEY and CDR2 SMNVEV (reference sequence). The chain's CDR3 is CASSQGRGNEKLFF. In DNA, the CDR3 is TGTGCCAGCAGCCAGGGTAGGGGTAATGAAAAACTGTTTTTT.

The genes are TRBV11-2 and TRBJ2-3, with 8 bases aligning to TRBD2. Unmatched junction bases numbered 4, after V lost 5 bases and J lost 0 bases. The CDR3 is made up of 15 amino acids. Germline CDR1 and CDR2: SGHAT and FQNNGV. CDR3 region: CASSRSGDSTDTQYF. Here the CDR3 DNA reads TGTGCCAGCAGCCGTAGCGGGGACAGCACAGATACGCAGTATTTT. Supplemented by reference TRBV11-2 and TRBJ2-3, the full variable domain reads EAGVAQSPRYKIIEKRQSVAFWCNPISGHATLYWYQQILGQGPKLLIQFQNNGVVDDSQLPKDRFSAERLKGVDSTLKIQPAKLEDSAVYLCASSRSGDSTDTQYFGPGTRLTVL.